The rows below give T cell receptor beta chains drawn from one sample of a study of T cell responses to AZD1222 COVID-19 vaccine. Clones were sequenced by immunoSEQ multiplex PCR, and TCRdb holds only the in-frame ones, with some missing. The profile covers about 120,000 clones, with roughly 90% appearing a single time and about 1.6% taken by the ten largest. The sample was peripheral blood, taken on day 0 of AZD1222 vaccination. Every receptor here comes from an adult in good health. CDR3s include the opening cysteine and the closing phenylalanine or tryptophan. A D gene is named only where the DNA matches it firmly.

J gene | V gene | D gene | CDR3 protein
TRBJ1-2 | TRBV7-2 | - | CASSPTGQNYGYTF
TRBJ1-1 | TRBV5-1 | - | CASSLGGPEDEAFF
TRBJ1-2 | TRBV15 | TRBD1 | CATSGRDSPTPNYGYTF
TRBJ2-5 | TRBV29-1 | TRBD2 | CSETAGGGGETQYF
TRBJ1-5 | TRBV4-1 | - | CASSPDWSNQPQHF
TRBJ2-3 | TRBV25-1 | TRBD2 | CASSQTGLAGVADTQYF
TRBJ2-7 | TRBV4-1 | TRBD1 | CASSHSTGGLSEQYF
TRBJ2-7 | TRBV10-2 | - | CASSTLTGVGAEQYF
TRBJ1-5 | TRBV11-2 | - | CASSLGEYSNQPQHF
TRBJ1-1 | TRBV21-1 | - | CASSTDRDRNTEAFF
TRBJ2-2 | TRBV9 | - | CASSVQSRLNTGELFF
TRBJ2-7 | TRBV15 | TRBD2 | CATSLTSGSSYEQYF
TRBJ1-5 | TRBV28 | TRBD1 | CASSPDRVPNQPQHF
TRBJ2-1 | TRBV5-4 | - | CASSLRAALGEQFF
TRBJ1-1 | TRBV4-1 | - | CASSQGSGDEAFF
TRBJ2-3 | TRBV10-3 | TRBD2 | CAISKRAGMGTDTQYF
TRBJ1-6 | TRBV7-9 | - | CASSLVKGPYSPLHF
TRBJ2-7 | TRBV28 | - | CASIQLGERYEQYF
TRBJ1-2 | TRBV30 | - | CAWSVPPGQLYGYTF
TRBJ2-3 | TRBV4-3 | - | CASSQDPPGLRPDTQYF
TRBJ1-2 | TRBV24-1 | - | CATSDEGRTGFYGYTF
TRBJ1-4 | TRBV6-5 | TRBD1 | CASSLGQGEKLFF
TRBJ2-5 | TRBV29-1 | TRBD2 | CSVAGRAAETQYF
TRBJ1-2 | TRBV7-2 | - | CASSLNYGYTF
TRBJ1-5 | TRBV12-2 | - | CASRLVVRSGDSNQPQHF
TRBJ1-4 | TRBV11-3 | - | CASSGRAPTDEKLFF
TRBJ2-7 | TRBV7-9 | TRBD1 | CASSSQGTTYEQYF
TRBJ2-7 | TRBV29-1 | TRBD2 | CSVTGSGREQYF
TRBJ1-1 | TRBV2 | - | CASSVGVYEAFF
TRBJ2-3 | TRBV28 | TRBD2 | CASSLLAGESTDTQYF
TRBJ2-2 | TRBV29-1 | TRBD2 | CSVEDNSGSLVRELFF
TRBJ1-1 | TRBV30 | - | CAWSDGRNTEAFF
TRBJ2-1 | TRBV3-1/TRBV3-2 | - | CASSPGMGGAYNEQFF
TRBJ1-4 | TRBV7-3 | - | CASSRSLWATNEKLFF
TRBJ2-2 | TRBV28 | TRBD2 | CASSPYLAGVDTGELFF
TRBJ1-2 | TRBV28 | - | CASSASTGRTSYTF
TRBJ2-7 | TRBV19 | - | CASSISGRRSSYEQYF
TRBJ2-7 | TRBV19 | - | CASSTGAGVGYEQYF
TRBJ1-6 | TRBV7-2 | - | CASSPGWRSPLHF
TRBJ2-1 | TRBV6-5 | TRBD2 | CASSNLADSYNEQFF
TRBJ2-1 | TRBV6-6 | - | CASSVEDSRYNEQFF
TRBJ1-1 | TRBV10-3 | - | CAIRAGEKGYTEAFF
TRBJ2-3 | TRBV6-4 | TRBD1 | CASSEAGGSTDTQYF
TRBJ1-6 | TRBV28 | - | CASTRGGGSPLHF
TRBJ2-7 | TRBV5-7 | TRBD2 | CASSFSGSPYEQYF
TRBJ2-1 | TRBV21-1 | - | CASTATSRSYNEQFF
TRBJ1-6 | TRBV18 | TRBD1 | CASSLRQGQNNSPLHF
TRBJ1-3 | TRBV3-1/TRBV3-2 | - | CASSQDLSSGNTIYF
TRBJ2-3 | TRBV9 | - | CASSPGIGDTDTQYF
TRBJ1-5 | TRBV2 | TRBD1 | CASSGDSSNQPQHF
TRBJ2-5 | TRBV28 | - | CASSLMGRETQYF
TRBJ2-7 | TRBV5-1 | - | CASAQVGLSSYEQYF
TRBJ1-2 | TRBV27 | TRBD1 | CASARDSVIYGYTF
TRBJ1-2 | TRBV5-6 | TRBD1 | CASSAGQTNYGYTF
TRBJ2-3 | TRBV28 | - | CASSLRDTQYF
TRBJ2-3 | TRBV9 | - | CASSGGLHTDTQYF